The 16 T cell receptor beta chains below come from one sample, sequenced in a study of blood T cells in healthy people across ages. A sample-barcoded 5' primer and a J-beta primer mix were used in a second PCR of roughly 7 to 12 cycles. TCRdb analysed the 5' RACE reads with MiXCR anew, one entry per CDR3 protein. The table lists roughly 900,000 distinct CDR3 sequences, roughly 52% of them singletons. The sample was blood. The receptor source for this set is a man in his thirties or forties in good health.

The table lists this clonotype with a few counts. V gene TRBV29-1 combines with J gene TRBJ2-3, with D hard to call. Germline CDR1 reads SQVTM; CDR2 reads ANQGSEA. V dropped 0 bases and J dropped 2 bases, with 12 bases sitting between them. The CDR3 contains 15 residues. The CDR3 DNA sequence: TGCAGCGTTGAAGATGGTGGATCGTTCACAGATACGCAGTATTTT. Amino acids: CSVEDGGSFTDTQYF.

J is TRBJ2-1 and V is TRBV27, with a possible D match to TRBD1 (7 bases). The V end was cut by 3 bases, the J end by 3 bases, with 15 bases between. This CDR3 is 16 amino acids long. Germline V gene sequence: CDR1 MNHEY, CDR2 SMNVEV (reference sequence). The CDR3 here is CASSFLAGGIYNEQFF. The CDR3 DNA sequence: TGTGCCAGCAGTTTTCTCGCAGGGGGGATCTACAATGAGCAGTTCTTC.

CDR3 sequence: CASSRSPISYNEQYF. The CDR3 DNA reads TGTGCCAGCAGTCGCAGTCCGATCTCCTACAATGAGCAGTACTTC. V gene TRBV2 combines with J gene TRBJ2-1; no clear D. The J call may be faulty, since TRBJ2-7 better matches the DNA end. Germline CDR1 and CDR2: SNHLY and FYNNEI. The CDR3 runs 15 residues.

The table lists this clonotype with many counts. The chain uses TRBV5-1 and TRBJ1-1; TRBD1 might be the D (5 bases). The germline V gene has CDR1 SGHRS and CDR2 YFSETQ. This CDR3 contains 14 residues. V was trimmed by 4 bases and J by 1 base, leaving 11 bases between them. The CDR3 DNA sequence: TGCGCCAGCAGCCCCGGGACCGCGAACACTGAAGCTTTCTTT. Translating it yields CASSPGTANTEAFF.

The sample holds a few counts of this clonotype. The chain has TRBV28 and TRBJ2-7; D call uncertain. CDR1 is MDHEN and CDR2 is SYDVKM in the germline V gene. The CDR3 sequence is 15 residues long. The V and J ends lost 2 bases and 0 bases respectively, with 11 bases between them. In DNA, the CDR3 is TGTGCCAGCAGTTTAATATACAGAAGCTCCTACGAGCAGTACTTC. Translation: CASSLIYRSSYEQYF.

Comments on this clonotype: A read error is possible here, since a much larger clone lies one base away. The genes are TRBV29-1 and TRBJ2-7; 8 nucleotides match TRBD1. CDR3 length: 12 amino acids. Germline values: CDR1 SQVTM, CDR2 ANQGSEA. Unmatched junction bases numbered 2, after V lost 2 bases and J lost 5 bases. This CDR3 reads CSVEQGADEQYF. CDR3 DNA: TGCAGCGTTGAACAGGGGGCCGACGAGCAGTACTTC.

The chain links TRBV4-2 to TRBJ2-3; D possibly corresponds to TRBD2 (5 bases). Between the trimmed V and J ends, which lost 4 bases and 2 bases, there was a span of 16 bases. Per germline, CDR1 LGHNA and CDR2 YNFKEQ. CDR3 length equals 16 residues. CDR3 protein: CASSLERIRTTDTQYF. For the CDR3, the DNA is TGTGCCAGCAGCCTCGAGCGGATAAGGACCACAGATACGCAGTATTTT.

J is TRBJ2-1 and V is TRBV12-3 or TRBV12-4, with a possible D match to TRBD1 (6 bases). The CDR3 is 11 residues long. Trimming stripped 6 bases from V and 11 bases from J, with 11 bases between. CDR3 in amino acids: CASSTGTQQFF. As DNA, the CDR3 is TGTGCCAGCAGCACAGGGACCCAGCAGTTCTTC.

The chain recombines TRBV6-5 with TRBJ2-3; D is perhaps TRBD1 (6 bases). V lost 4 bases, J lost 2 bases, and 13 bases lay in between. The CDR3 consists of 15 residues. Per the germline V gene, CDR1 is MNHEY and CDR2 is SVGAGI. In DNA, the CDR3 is TGTGCCAGCAGTTCCGGACAGCTCCTCACAGATACGCAGTATTTT. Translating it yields CASSSGQLLTDTQYF.

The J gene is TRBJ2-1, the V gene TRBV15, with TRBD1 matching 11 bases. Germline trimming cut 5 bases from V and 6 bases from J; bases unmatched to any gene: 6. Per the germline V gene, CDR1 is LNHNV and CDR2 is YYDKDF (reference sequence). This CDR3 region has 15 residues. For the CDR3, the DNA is TGTGCCACCAGCCCGGGACAGGGGGGGTTCAATGAGCAGTTCTTC. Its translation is CATSPGQGGFNEQFF.

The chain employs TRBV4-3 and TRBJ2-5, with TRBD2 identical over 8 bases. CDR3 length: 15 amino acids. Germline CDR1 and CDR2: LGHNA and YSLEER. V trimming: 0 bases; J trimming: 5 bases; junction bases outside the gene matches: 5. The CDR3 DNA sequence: TGCGCCAGCAGCCAAGATCGGGAGGGCTTGGAGACCCAGTACTTC. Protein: CASSQDREGLETQYF.

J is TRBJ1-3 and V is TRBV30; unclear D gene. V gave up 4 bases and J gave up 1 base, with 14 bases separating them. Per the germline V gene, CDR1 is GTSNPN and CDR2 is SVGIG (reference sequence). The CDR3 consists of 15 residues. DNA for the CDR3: TGTGCCTGGAATCCGGGAGTCCAATCTGGAAACACCATATATTTT. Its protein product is CAWNPGVQSGNTIYF.

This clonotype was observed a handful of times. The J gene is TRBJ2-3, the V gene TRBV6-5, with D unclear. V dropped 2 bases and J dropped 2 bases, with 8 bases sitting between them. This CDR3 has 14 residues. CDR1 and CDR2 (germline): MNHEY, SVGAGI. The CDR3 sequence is CASSYGGPTDTQYF. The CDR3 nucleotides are TGTGCCAGCAGTTACGGTGGGCCCACAGATACGCAGTATTTT.

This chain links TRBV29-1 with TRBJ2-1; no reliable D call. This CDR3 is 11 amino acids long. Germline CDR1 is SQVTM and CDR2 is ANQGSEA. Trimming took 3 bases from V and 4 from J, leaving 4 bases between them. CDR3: CSVDEYNEQFF. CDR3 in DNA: TGCAGCGTTGACGAGTACAATGAGCAGTTCTTC.

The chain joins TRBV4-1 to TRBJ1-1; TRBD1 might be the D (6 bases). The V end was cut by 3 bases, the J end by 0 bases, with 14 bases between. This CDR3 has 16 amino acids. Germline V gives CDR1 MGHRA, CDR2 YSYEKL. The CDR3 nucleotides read TGCGCCAGCAGCCAGAGGGGGAATATGATGAACACTGAAGCTTTCTTT. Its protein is CASSQRGNMMNTEAFF.

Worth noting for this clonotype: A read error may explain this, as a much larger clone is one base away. Here the CDR3 reads CSAIPPGLAGVLRTDTQYF. Here the CDR3 DNA reads TGCAGTGCCATTCCTCCGGGACTAGCGGGGGTGCTTCGCACAGATACGCAGTATTTT. The chain is built from TRBV20-1 and TRBJ2-3; 14 bases fit TRBD2. V shed 6 bases and J 1 base; nucleotides not matched to a gene: 15. CDR1 and CDR2 (germline): DFQATT, SNEGSKA (reference sequence). The CDR3 loop spans 19 amino acids.